The subject of this entry is one T cell receptor beta chain. These data belong to a study of blood T cell repertoires in COVID-19. Looking at the study overall: Spain, Italy and the United States supplied samples that represented acute and convalescent COVID-19. Nucleic acid was either cDNA or gDNA, and it came from T cells, B-cell-depleted T cells, or PBMCs.

Per the study methods: Counts of nucleated cells, estimated from reference gene primer amplification, were obtained. TCRdb keeps only in-frame clones here, not all; method: immunoSEQ multiplex PCR. V, J and clone size were drawn from that table, and D and trimming were deduced from the DNA. Of approximately 210,000 clones in the sample, 82% were seen once. The CDR3 is 20 residues long. CDR1 LNHDA and CDR2 SQIVND come from the germline V gene (reference sequence). With 3 bases clipped from V and 0 bases from J, the junction kept 17 bases outside the gene matches. The sequencing input was peripheral blood. The receptor comes from a woman in her thirties or forties with acute or convalescent COVID-19. J is TRBJ1-1 and V is TRBV19; 9 bases map to TRBD1. The CDR3 sequence is CASSILLGADRGYLNTEAFF. CDR3 DNA sequence: TGTGCCAGTAGTATCCTACTGGGGGCGGACAGGGGTTACTTGAACACTGAAGCTTTCTTT. Full variable domain (rest looked up from reference TRBV19 and TRBJ1-1): DGGITQSPKYLFRKEGQNVTLSCEQNLNHDAMYWYRQDPGQGLRLIYYSQIVNDFQKGDIAEGYSVSREKKESFPLTVTSAQKNPTAFYLCASSILLGADRGYLNTEAFFGQGTRLTVV.